The clone carrying this T cell receptor beta chain has at least ten counts. Antigen: not known. This entry comes from a study of Graves' ophthalmopathy and Graves' hyperthyroidism. Background on the study: By definition, stable hyperthyroidism involved no ophthalmopathy within 18 months of follow-up. Study-level results: Most expanded clonotypes from thyroid (those above 0.001 frequency) were also found in blood. The model forecast ophthalmopathy progression, reaching over 70% sensitivity and about 75% specificity.

Amplified TCR beta CDR3 regions were obtained using RNA transcripts as template. Scientists carried out first-round RT-PCR using HTBI primers and then a second-round multiplex PCR. TCRdb called the multiplex PCR reads again in MiXCR, with one record for every CDR3 protein. The table includes more than 1,000,000 distinct CDR3 sequences, 35% to 40% detected once. The diagnosis combined clinical symptoms, thyroxine, TRAb, thyroid ultrasound and orbital computed tomography scans. Germline assignment: CDR1 ENHRY and CDR2 SYGVKD. The CDR3 is 12 residues long. The V and J ends lost 4 bases and 1 base respectively, with 5 bases between them.

The sequencing sample was made of peripheral blood or thyroid tissue (not recorded which). The clonotype was recovered from an adult man with Graves' hyperthyroidism. The rearrangement links TRBV10-3 to TRBJ2-7; D gene ambiguous. The CDR3, as DNA: TGTGCCATCAGTGGACGTTCCTACGAGCAGTACTTC. This translates into CAISGRSYEQYF.